A single sample gave rise to the 7 T cell receptor beta chains below, sequenced in a study of vaccination and CD4 T cells after COVID-19. The treatment is: approximately nine-day PBMC culture with coronavirus spike peptide pools or control peptides (ViraFEST assay). The Oncomine TCR Beta short-read assay sequenced DNA from cultured CD4+ T cells. TCRdb ran MiXCR on the PCR reads and lists one entry per CDR3 protein. The sample includes 20,000 to 25,000 distinct CDR3 sequences, under 80% of them seen just once. The antigens for these receptors are not known. The input for sequencing was CD4+ T cells from blood, cultured in vitro, taken before SARS-CoV-2 vaccination. The receptors were sampled from a human donor who received a COVID-19 vaccine.

This chain uses TRBV12-3 or TRBV12-4 with TRBJ1-5; maybe TRBD1 (5 bases). The CDR3 totals 14 residues. The germline V and J ends were trimmed by 5 bases and 0 bases, with 8 bases remaining between them. CDR3 region: CASSVDNSNQPQHF. For the CDR3, the DNA is TGTGCCAGCAGTGTGGACAATAGCAATCAGCCCCAGCATTTT.

The V call is TRBV19, the J call TRBJ1-1; TRBD1 might be the D (6 bases). The germline V and J ends were trimmed by 6 bases and 4 bases, with 24 bases remaining between them. This CDR3 is 17 amino acids long. The germline V gene has CDR1 LNHDA and CDR2 SQIVND (reference sequence). The CDR3 nucleotides are TGTGCCAGTAGCCCAAGGGTTAGGTCAGGGGCCGGCACTGAAGCTTTCTTT. Encoded protein: CASSPRVRSGAGTEAFF.

About this clonotype itself: The CDR3 ends on some other residue instead of the conserved phenylalanine or tryptophan, so this is likely a read error. The chain uses TRBV10-3 and TRBJ1-2, with 8 bases lining up with TRBD1. This CDR3 region has 14 residues. After removal of 4 bases from V and 4 bases from J, the junction contained 5 bases not matched to a gene. The germline V gene encodes CDR1 ENHRY and CDR2 SYGVKD. In DNA, the CDR3 is TGTGCCATCAGTGGAGGACAGGGACCCTATGGCTACACCTCC. Encoded protein: CAISGGQGPYGYTS.

This clonotype was found a few times. This chain links TRBV25-1 with TRBJ1-1; maybe TRBD1 (5 bases). CDR3 size: 15 residues. V dropped 3 bases and J dropped 2 bases, with 13 bases sitting between them. Germline CDR1 reads MGHDK; CDR2 reads SYGVNS. CDR3 sequence reads: CASSEYDRDNTEAFF. The CDR3 region has the DNA TGTGCCAGCAGTGAGTATGACAGAGACAACACTGAAGCTTTCTTT.

This clonotype showed up just once. The genes are TRBV7-9 and TRBJ2-3, with D tentatively TRBD2 (6 bases). This CDR3 comprises 14 residues. V lost 2 bases to trimming and J lost 3 bases, with 9 bases between them. Germline lookup yields CDR1 SEHNR and CDR2 FQNEAQ (reference sequence). The CDR3 DNA sequence: TGTGCCAGCAGCTTAAGCGGGTTTACAGATACGCAGTATTTT. Protein sequence: CASSLSGFTDTQYF. Based on the CDR3 plus reference TRBV7-9 and TRBJ2-3, the full variable domain is DTGVSQNPRHKITKRGQNVTFRCDPISEHNRLYWYRQTLGQGPEFLTYFQNEAQLEKSRLLSDRFSAERPKGSFSTLEIQRTEQGDSAMYLCASSLSGFTDTQYFGPGTRLTVL.

The gene calls are TRBV6-1 and TRBJ2-5; the D gene is possibly TRBD2 (7 bases). The CDR3 has 16 residues. Looked up from germline, CDR1 is MNHNS and CDR2 is SASEGT. Trimming left V 3 bases short and J 2 bases short, with 16 bases between. CDR3 bases: TGTGCCAGCAGTGATACAGGGAGGGGAGAACAAGAGACCCAGTACTTC. This translates into CASSDTGRGEQETQYF.

This chain joins TRBV19 and TRBJ1-2; TRBD1 agrees at 7 bases. This CDR3 region has 16 residues. The J segment lost 2 bases and the V segment lost 5 bases, leaving 11 bases of the junction unmatched. Germline V gene lookup returns CDR1 LNHDA and CDR2 SQIVND (reference sequence). The CDR3 DNA sequence: TGTGCCAGTAGTCTGATCTCGGGACAGACCAACTATGGCTACACCTTC. Amino acid sequence: CASSLISGQTNYGYTF.